This TCR beta chain was identified in a study of T cell responses to AZD1222 COVID-19 vaccine. In the study overall: Investigators merged groups given second doses at roughly 4 or roughly 12 weeks. Notes on the study in general: Only a handful of individuals given AZD1222 were seropositive at baseline.

A remark on this clone: Antigen specificity is unknown.

Clones were sequenced by immunoSEQ multiplex PCR, and TCRdb holds only the in-frame ones, with some missing. The sample consists of over 150,000 clones, 90% of them appearing once. The CDR3 consists of 16 residues. CDR1 and CDR2 from the germline V gene are MDHEN and SYDVKM. The V end was cut by 7 bases, the J end by 4 bases, with 22 bases between. V usage is TRBV28 and J usage is TRBJ1-2; D unresolved. This TCR was recovered from an adult in good health. The sample consisted of peripheral blood, taken on day 0 of AZD1222 vaccination. CDR3 protein: CASTQRASPRGYGYTF. The CDR3 DNA sequence: TGTGCCAGCACCCAAAGGGCCTCTCCCCGGGGCTATGGCTACACCTTC.